This TCR beta chain is drawn from a study of cytomegalovirus exposure and HLA in healthy donors. Of note for this clone: Its antigen is not identified.

Between the trimmed V and J ends, which lost 10 bases and 0 bases, there was a span of 18 bases. The CDR3 spans 16 residues. CDR1 and CDR2 (germline): SNHLY, FYNNEI. Those who donated were healthy bone marrow donors. The study ran its PCR with 60 Vbeta and 13 Jbeta primers. Some clones are missing from TCRdb's copy, which holds only in-frame ones; the method was immunoSEQ multiplex PCR. The sample's table shows around 200,000 clones. General study findings and limits: One cluster of highly shared sequence variants probably arose as a sequencing artifact.

The V call is TRBV2, the J call TRBJ2-2; tentative D call: TRBD1 (5 bases). This receptor was identified in a woman aged 25 to 39 in good health and CMV-seropositive. The sequenced material came from PBMCs. The CDR3 nucleotides are TGTGCCACCCAGGGCCCGTCCAAGTCGAACACCGGGGAGCTGTTTTTT. Translated: CATQGPSKSNTGELFF.